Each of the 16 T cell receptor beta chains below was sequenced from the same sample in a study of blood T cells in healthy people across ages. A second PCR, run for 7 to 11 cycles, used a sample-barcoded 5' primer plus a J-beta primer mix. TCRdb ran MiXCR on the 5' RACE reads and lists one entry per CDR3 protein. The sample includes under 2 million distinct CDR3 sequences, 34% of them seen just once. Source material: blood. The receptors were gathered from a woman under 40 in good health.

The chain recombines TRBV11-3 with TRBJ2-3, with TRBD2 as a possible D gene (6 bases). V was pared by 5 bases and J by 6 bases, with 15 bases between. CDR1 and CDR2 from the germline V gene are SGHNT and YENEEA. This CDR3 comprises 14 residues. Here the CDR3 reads CASSPLGRLDTQYF. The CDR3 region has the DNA TGTGCCAGCAGCCCCCTGGGGAGGCTGGATACGCAGTATTTT.

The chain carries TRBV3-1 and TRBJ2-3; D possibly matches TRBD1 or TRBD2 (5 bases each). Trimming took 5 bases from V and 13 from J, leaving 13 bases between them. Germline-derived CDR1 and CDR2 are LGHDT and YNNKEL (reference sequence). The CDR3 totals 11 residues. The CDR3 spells CASSSTGTKYF. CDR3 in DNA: TGTGCCAGCAGCTCCACCGGGACCAAGTATTTT.

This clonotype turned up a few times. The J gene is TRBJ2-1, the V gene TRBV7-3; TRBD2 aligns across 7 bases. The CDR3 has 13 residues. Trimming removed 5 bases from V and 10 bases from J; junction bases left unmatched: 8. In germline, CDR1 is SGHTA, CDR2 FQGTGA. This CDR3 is CASSANEGGEQFF. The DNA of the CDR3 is TGTGCCAGCAGCGCCAACGAGGGAGGGGAGCAGTTCTTC.

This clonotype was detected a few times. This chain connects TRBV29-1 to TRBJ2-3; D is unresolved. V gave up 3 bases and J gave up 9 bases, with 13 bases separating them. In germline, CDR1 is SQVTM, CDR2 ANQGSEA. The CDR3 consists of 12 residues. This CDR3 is CSVEAQPATQYF. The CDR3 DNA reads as TGCAGCGTTGAGGCCCAGCCCGCGACGCAGTATTTT.

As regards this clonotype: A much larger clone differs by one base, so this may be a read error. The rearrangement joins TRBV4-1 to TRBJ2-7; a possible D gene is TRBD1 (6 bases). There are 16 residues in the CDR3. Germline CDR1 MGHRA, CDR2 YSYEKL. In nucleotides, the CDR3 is TGCGCCAGAAGCCACGCTACGACAGGAAGCTCCTACGAGCAGTACTTC. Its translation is CARSHATTGSSYEQYF.

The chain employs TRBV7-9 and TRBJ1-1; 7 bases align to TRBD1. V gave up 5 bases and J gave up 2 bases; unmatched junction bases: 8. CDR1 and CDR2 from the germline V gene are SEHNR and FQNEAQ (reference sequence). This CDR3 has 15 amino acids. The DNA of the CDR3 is TGTGCCAGCAGCCCGACGACAGGGATAAACACTGAAGCTTTCTTT. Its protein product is CASSPTTGINTEAFF.

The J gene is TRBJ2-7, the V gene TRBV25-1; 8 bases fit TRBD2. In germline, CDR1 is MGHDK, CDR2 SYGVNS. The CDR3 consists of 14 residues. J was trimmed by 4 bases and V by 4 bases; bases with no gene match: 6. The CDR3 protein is CASSGERGRYEQYF. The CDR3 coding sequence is TGTGCCAGCAGTGGTGAGCGGGGGCGTTACGAGCAGTACTTC.

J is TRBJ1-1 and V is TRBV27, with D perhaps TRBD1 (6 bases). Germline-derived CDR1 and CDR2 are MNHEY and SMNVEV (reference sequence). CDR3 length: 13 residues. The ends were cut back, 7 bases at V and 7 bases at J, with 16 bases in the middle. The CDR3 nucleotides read TGTGCCAGCACGGTCTCAAGGGGGGGTGAAGCTTTCTTT. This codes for CASTVSRGGEAFF.

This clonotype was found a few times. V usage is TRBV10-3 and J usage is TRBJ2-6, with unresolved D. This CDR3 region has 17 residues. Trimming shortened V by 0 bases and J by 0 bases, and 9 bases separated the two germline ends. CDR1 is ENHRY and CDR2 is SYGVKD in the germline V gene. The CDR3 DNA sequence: TGTGCCATCAGTGAGTCTGGCGCAAGCTCTGGGGCCAACGTCCTGACTTTC. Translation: CAISESGASSGANVLTF.

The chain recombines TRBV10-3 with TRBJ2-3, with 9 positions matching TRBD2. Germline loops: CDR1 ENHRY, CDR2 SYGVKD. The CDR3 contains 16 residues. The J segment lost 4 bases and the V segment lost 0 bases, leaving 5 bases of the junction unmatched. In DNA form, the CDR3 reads TGTGCCATCAGTGAGTCCCCAGCGGGAGGTCCAGATACGCAGTATTTT. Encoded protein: CAISESPAGGPDTQYF.

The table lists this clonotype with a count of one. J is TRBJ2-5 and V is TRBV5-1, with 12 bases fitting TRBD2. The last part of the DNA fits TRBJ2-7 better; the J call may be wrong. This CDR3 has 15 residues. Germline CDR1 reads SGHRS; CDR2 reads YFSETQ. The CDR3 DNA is TGCGCCAGCAGCTTCCTAGCGGGAGGGCCCAACGAGCAGTACTTC. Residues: CASSFLAGGPNEQYF.

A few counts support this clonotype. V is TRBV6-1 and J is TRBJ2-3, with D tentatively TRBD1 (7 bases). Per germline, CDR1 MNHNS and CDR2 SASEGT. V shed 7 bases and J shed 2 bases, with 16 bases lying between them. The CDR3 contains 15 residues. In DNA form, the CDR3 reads TGTGCCAGCACCCGCCAGGGGGGTGTCACAGATACGCAGTATTTT. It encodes CASTRQGGVTDTQYF.

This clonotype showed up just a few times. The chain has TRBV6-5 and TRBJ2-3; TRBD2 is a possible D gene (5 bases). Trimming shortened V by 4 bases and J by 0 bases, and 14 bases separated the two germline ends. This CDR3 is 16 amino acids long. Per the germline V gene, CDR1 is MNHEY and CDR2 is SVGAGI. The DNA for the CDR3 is TGTGCCAGCAGTTCTGTAGAGCGGTGGAGCACAGATACGCAGTATTTT. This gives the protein CASSSVERWSTDTQYF.

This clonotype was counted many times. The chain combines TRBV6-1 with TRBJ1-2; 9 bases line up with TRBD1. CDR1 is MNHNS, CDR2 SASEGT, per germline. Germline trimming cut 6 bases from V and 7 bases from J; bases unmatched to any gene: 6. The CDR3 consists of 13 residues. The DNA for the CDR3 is TGTGCCAGCAGGGAACAGGGGGCAGGTGGCTACACCTTC. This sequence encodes CASREQGAGGYTF.

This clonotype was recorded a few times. The CDR3 reads CATTHRASGAYEQYF. CDR3 DNA: TGTGCCACCACCCACCGGGCTAGCGGGGCGTACGAGCAGTACTTC. This sequence joins TRBV6-2 or TRBV6-3 and TRBJ2-7; 9 positions agree with TRBD2. There are 15 residues in the CDR3. Germline lookup yields CDR1 MNHEY and CDR2 SVGEGT. The trim removed 10 bases at V and 4 bases at J, leaving 14 bases unmatched.

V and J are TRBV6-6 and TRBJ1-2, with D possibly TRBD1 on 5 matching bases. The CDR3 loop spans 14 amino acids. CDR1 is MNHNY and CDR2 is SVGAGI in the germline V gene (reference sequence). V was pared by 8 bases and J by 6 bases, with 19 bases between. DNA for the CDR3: TGTGCCAGCGGTAGGACGGGGGATAAAAATGGCTACACCTTC. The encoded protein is CASGRTGDKNGYTF.